The 13 T cell receptor beta chains below come from one sample, sequenced in a study of blood T cell repertoires in COVID-19. Clones were sequenced by immunoSEQ multiplex PCR, and TCRdb holds only the in-frame ones, with some missing. The sample shows 250,000 to 350,000 clones, about 90% of them seen only once. The sequencing input was peripheral blood. The receptors shown here come from a woman in her twenties or thirties with COVID-19, enrolled during active disease.

The CDR3 bases are TGTGCCAGCAGGAAACAGGGGAAGCTGTACGAGCAGTACTTC. It codes for CASRKQGKLYEQYF. The genes are TRBV27 and TRBJ2-7; 7 bases are shared with TRBD1. Germline V gene sequence: CDR1 MNHEY, CDR2 SMNVEV (reference sequence). The CDR3 runs 14 residues. V was clipped by 6 bases and J by 4 bases; unmatched bases: 9.

This rearrangement joins TRBV3-1 (or the pseudogene TRBV3-2) to TRBJ1-4; 9 bases are shared with TRBD1. This CDR3 is 15 amino acids long. CDR1 LGHDT and CDR2 YNNKEL come from the germline V gene (reference sequence). With 3 bases clipped from V and 11 bases from J, the junction kept 10 bases outside the gene matches. The CDR3 bases are TGTGCCAGCAGCCACAACTCCGGGACAGGGACTAAACTGTTTTTT. Encoded protein: CASSHNSGTGTKLFF.

The V and J genes are TRBV27 and TRBJ2-5; D not resolved. In germline, CDR1 is MNHEY, CDR2 SMNVEV (reference sequence). V lost 2 bases and J 5 bases, leaving 18 bases between the germline ends. The CDR3 is 16 residues long. The CDR3 loop reads CASSLVVGNGLETQYF. DNA of the CDR3: TGTGCCAGCAGTTTAGTCGTCGGTAACGGGTTGGAGACCCAGTACTTC.

The rearrangement joins TRBV6-1 to TRBJ1-1; 11 positions agree with TRBD1. Germline CDR1 MNHNS, CDR2 SASEGT. This CDR3 contains 16 residues. After removal of 2 bases from V and 6 bases from J, the junction contained 8 bases not matched to a gene. The CDR3 DNA reads as TGTGCCAGCAGTGAACTGGGACAGGGGGGAAGGGCTGAAGCTTTCTTT. This encodes CASSELGQGGRAEAFF.

This sequence joins TRBV12-5 and TRBJ2-1; D is uncertain. Deletions cut 0 bases from V and 6 bases from J, with 12 bases between. The CDR3 spans 15 residues. Germline values: CDR1 LGHNT, CDR2 FRNRAP. CDR3 nucleotides: TGTGCTAGTGGTTTGGTGAATACGGGTCGCAATGAGCAGTTCTTC. Its protein product is CASGLVNTGRNEQFF.

The V and J genes are TRBV5-6 and TRBJ2-3; 12 positions match TRBD2. V lost 0 bases, J lost 5 bases, and 4 bases stayed unmatched. CDR3 length equals 16 residues. Germline lookup yields CDR1 SGHDT and CDR2 YYEEEE. CDR3 nucleotides: TGTGCCAGCAGCTTGGTTGCTAGCGGGAGGGTAGATACGCAGTATTTT. It codes for CASSLVASGRVDTQYF.

The chain joins TRBV5-6 to TRBJ2-1; 11 bases fit TRBD2. V gave up 2 bases and J gave up 6 bases; unmatched junction bases: 4. This CDR3 has 15 amino acids. Germline CDR1 and CDR2: SGHDT and YYEEEE. CDR3 in amino acids: CASSLELAGANEQFF. The CDR3, as DNA: TGTGCCAGCAGCTTAGAACTAGCGGGAGCCAATGAGCAGTTCTTC.

The chain links TRBV5-1 to TRBJ2-7; no reliable D call. V lost 0 bases and J lost 3, with 10 bases in between. Germline-derived CDR1 and CDR2 are SGHRS and YFSETQ. CDR3 length equals 14 residues. The CDR3 bases are TGCGCCAGCAGCTTGGAGTGGAGCTTCTACGAGCAGTACTTC. Translation gives CASSLEWSFYEQYF.

This clone was seen a single time. This chain joins TRBV7-8 and TRBJ2-7; tentatively, D is TRBD2 (5 bases). V was clipped by 0 bases and J by 7 bases, with 13 bases between them. Germline-derived CDR1 and CDR2 are SGHVS and FQNEAQ. The CDR3 has 14 amino acids. The CDR3 sequence: CASSLAGASREQYF. For the CDR3, the DNA is TGTGCCAGCAGCTTAGCGGGAGCGTCTCGAGAGCAGTACTTC.

This chain joins TRBV10-3 and TRBJ2-5; 9 bases line up with TRBD1. This CDR3 region has 16 residues. V trimming: 4 bases; J trimming: 5 bases; junction bases outside the gene matches: 11. Germline V gives CDR1 ENHRY, CDR2 SYGVKD. This CDR3 is CAISVRPGQGGETQYF. CDR3 coding DNA: TGTGCCATCAGTGTTCGTCCGGGACAGGGCGGGGAGACCCAGTACTTC.

The V and J genes are TRBV3-1 (or the pseudogene TRBV3-2) and TRBJ2-1; maybe TRBD2 (5 bases). Germline CDR1 and CDR2: LGHDT and YNNKEL (reference sequence). Trimming took 0 bases from V and 3 from J, leaving 9 bases between them. The CDR3 is 15 amino acids. This CDR3 reads CASSQDLGSYNEQFF. The CDR3 DNA reads as TGTGCCAGCAGCCAAGATCTAGGGAGCTACAATGAGCAGTTCTTC.

This clone has more than one count but fewer than ten. The DNA of the CDR3 is TGTGCCAGTAGCCCATGGGTAGTGCGGACTAGCGGGATACACCACTACGAGCAGTACTTC. This translates into CASSPWVVRTSGIHHYEQYF. The gene calls are TRBV19 and TRBJ2-7, with 12 bases identical to TRBD2. This CDR3 contains 20 residues. Germline values: CDR1 LNHDA, CDR2 SQIVND (reference sequence). J gave up 3 bases and V 6 bases, and 21 bases lay outside the gene matches.

CDR3 amino acids: CASSGLLSTDTQYF. CDR3 DNA sequence: TGTGCCAGCAGTGGGCTACTCAGCACAGATACGCAGTATTTT. The V gene is TRBV28, the J gene TRBJ2-3; D gene ambiguous. The CDR3 runs to 14 residues. The germline V gene encodes CDR1 MDHEN and CDR2 SYDVKM. V lost 5 bases to trimming and J lost 0 bases, with 9 bases between them. The full variable domain, rest sourced from reference TRBV28 and TRBJ2-3, is DVKVTQSSRYLVKRTGEKVFLECVQDMDHENMFWYRQDPGLGLRLIYFSYDVKMKEKGDIPEGYSVSREKKERFSLILESASTNQTSMYLCASSGLLSTDTQYFGPGTRLTVL.